This TCR beta chain is from a study of Tregs in tolerant kidney transplant recipients. Across the whole study: Related graft donors supplied nonmyeloablative bone marrow transplants, and mixed chimerism was transient. Study-wide points: In tolerant patients, donor-specific Tregs outgrew total Tregs, suggesting antigen-driven expansion. Changing PCR primers prevented nucleotide comparison between some patients' samples. Expanding Tregs on activated donor B cells appeared to best identify donor-specific TCRbeta clones.

About this clone itself: The antigen remains undetermined.

The CDR3 totals 14 residues. Trimming took 10 bases from V and 1 from J; bases not matched to a gene: 7. The germline CDR1 and CDR2 sequences are MNHEY and SVGAGI. Profiled with immunoSEQ multiplex PCR; TCRdb holds only in-frame clones, not every one. The table records approximately 98,000 clones, about 90% of them present only once. The TCR comes from a human donor who received a combined kidney and bone marrow transplant. The chain links TRBV6-5 to TRBJ2-3; 8 positions match TRBD2. The source was CD4+ T cells from blood, collected before the transplant. The CDR3 loop reads CATMVLAGTDTQYF. DNA for the CDR3: TGTGCCACCATGGTACTAGCGGGCACAGATACGCAGTATTTT.